A selection of T cell receptor beta chains follows, all from one sample in a study of T cell changes during pregnancy in multiple sclerosis. The data were produced by immunoSEQ multiplex PCR, yet TCRdb's version contains in-frame clones alone and is incomplete. In the table there are about 52,000 clones, approximately 92% of which are singletons. The starting material was CD4+ T cells from peripheral blood mononuclear cells, obtained in the third trimester of pregnancy. These receptors were obtained from a female donor with multiple sclerosis, enrolled in a pregnancy study. Each CDR3 is given with its conserved first and last residue. The order of the fields is D gene, clone size, V gene, J gene, CDR3 DNA, CDR3 protein. The D gene is left open where the match is weak. Size is stated for part of the rows, as once, few or many counts, or as a class when the clone is expanded.

d_call: TRBD1
clone_size: -
v_call: TRBV9
j_call: TRBJ1-1
cdr3_nt: TGTGCCAGCAGCCCCCGGGACAGGCTGAACACTGAAGCTTTCTTT
cdr3_aa: CASSPRDRLNTEAFF

d_call: TRBD2
clone_size: -
v_call: TRBV7-9
j_call: TRBJ2-3
cdr3_nt: TGTGCCAGCAGCTTTCCACCGGGGGGGGCGACAGATACGCAGTATTTT
cdr3_aa: CASSFPPGGATDTQYF

d_call: -
clone_size: -
v_call: TRBV5-1
j_call: TRBJ2-2
cdr3_nt: TGCGCCAGCAGAGAACAGACGAACACCGGGGAGCTGTTTTTT
cdr3_aa: CASREQTNTGELFF

d_call: TRBD1
clone_size: -
v_call: TRBV7-6
j_call: TRBJ1-6
cdr3_nt: TGTGCCAGCAGCAAGGGGGGACAGGGACTCTATAATTCACCCCTCCACTTT
cdr3_aa: CASSKGGQGLYNSPLHF

d_call: -
clone_size: -
v_call: TRBV11-2
j_call: TRBJ1-1
cdr3_nt: TGTGCCAGCAGCCCTATTAGTTGGGGGGACACTGAAGCTTTCTTT
cdr3_aa: CASSPISWGDTEAFF

d_call: -
clone_size: -
v_call: TRBV30
j_call: TRBJ2-3
cdr3_nt: TGTGCCTGGAGGCACAGGGGGGGGTTTACAGATACGCAGTATTTT
cdr3_aa: CAWRHRGGFTDTQYF

d_call: TRBD1
clone_size: -
v_call: TRBV6-5
j_call: TRBJ1-1
cdr3_nt: TGTGCCAGCAGTACAGGGGGCGCGGGAACTGAAGCTTTCTTT
cdr3_aa: CASSTGGAGTEAFF

d_call: -
clone_size: -
v_call: TRBV20-1
j_call: TRBJ1-3
cdr3_nt: TGCAGTGCTTTACACACGACCATATATTTT
cdr3_aa: CSALHTTIYF

d_call: TRBD1
clone_size: -
v_call: TRBV6-5
j_call: TRBJ1-5
cdr3_nt: TGTGCCAGCAGTTGGACAGGGGGTTACGAGCAGCCCCAGCATTTT
cdr3_aa: CASSWTGGYEQPQHF

d_call: TRBD2
clone_size: once
v_call: TRBV4-3
j_call: TRBJ2-1
cdr3_nt: TGCGCCAGCAGCCAAGTAGCGGGGGGCATGTACAATGAGCAGTTCTTC
cdr3_aa: CASSQVAGGMYNEQFF

d_call: -
clone_size: -
v_call: TRBV6-6
j_call: TRBJ2-2
cdr3_nt: TGTGCCAGCAAAGTCACGGCGAACACCGGGGAGCTGTTTTTT
cdr3_aa: CASKVTANTGELFF

d_call: -
clone_size: -
v_call: TRBV18
j_call: TRBJ2-5
cdr3_nt: TGTGCCAGCTCACCGTTGGAGGGGGCGTACCAAGAGACCCAGTACTTC
cdr3_aa: CASSPLEGAYQETQYF

d_call: -
clone_size: -
v_call: TRBV14
j_call: TRBJ1-6
cdr3_nt: TGTGCCAGCAGCCTAATTTTGGGGGCAGCGGTTTCACCCCTCCACTTT
cdr3_aa: CASSLILGAAVSPLHF

d_call: TRBD1
clone_size: -
v_call: TRBV6-5
j_call: TRBJ2-7
cdr3_nt: TGTGCCAGCAGGAGACAGGGGGCCTACGAGCAGTACTTC
cdr3_aa: CASRRQGAYEQYF

d_call: TRBD1
clone_size: once
v_call: TRBV19
j_call: TRBJ2-7
cdr3_nt: TGTGCCAGCTCCCTCGGGACAGGGATATTCTACGAGCAGTACTTC
cdr3_aa: CASSLGTGIFYEQYF

d_call: -
clone_size: once
v_call: TRBV19
j_call: TRBJ1-2
cdr3_nt: TGTGCCAGTAGTATGGGACCGGGAGCCAACTATGGCTACACCTTC
cdr3_aa: CASSMGPGANYGYTF

d_call: TRBD1
clone_size: -
v_call: TRBV5-1
j_call: TRBJ2-7
cdr3_nt: TGCGCCAGCAGCGATGGTCCGGGACAGGGGGCCTACGAGCAGTACTTC
cdr3_aa: CASSDGPGQGAYEQYF

d_call: -
clone_size: few
v_call: TRBV7-8
j_call: TRBJ1-2
cdr3_nt: TGTGCCAGCTGGCAGGGAACTTATGGCTACACCTTC
cdr3_aa: CASWQGTYGYTF

d_call: TRBD1
clone_size: -
v_call: TRBV5-1
j_call: TRBJ1-1
cdr3_nt: TGCGCCAGCAGCCTGGGACAGGGATTCACTGAAGCTTTCTTT
cdr3_aa: CASSLGQGFTEAFF

d_call: -
clone_size: -
v_call: TRBV5-1
j_call: TRBJ1-2
cdr3_nt: TGCGCCAGCAGCTTGGCCGGGGAAGGTGGCTACACCTTC
cdr3_aa: CASSLAGEGGYTF

d_call: -
clone_size: -
v_call: TRBV4-3
j_call: TRBJ1-6
cdr3_nt: TGCGCCAGCAGCCAAACCCTTGGAGTTCGCCTCTCACCCCTCCACTTT
cdr3_aa: CASSQTLGVRLSPLHF

d_call: -
clone_size: -
v_call: TRBV2
j_call: TRBJ1-2
cdr3_nt: TGTGCCAGCGTAAGAGGTCGTGGCTACACCTTC
cdr3_aa: CASVRGRGYTF

d_call: -
clone_size: -
v_call: TRBV4-3
j_call: TRBJ2-1
cdr3_nt: TGCGCCAGCAGCCAAGTGGGCTACGGCCACGACAATGAGCAGTTCTTC
cdr3_aa: CASSQVGYGHDNEQFF

d_call: -
clone_size: -
v_call: TRBV7-2
j_call: TRBJ1-2
cdr3_nt: TGTGCCAGCAGCTTAGTGGCAGGGGCTGCGGGCTACACCTTC
cdr3_aa: CASSLVAGAAGYTF

d_call: -
clone_size: -
v_call: TRBV18
j_call: TRBJ2-2
cdr3_nt: TGTGCCAGCTCACCTAGATCCGGGGTCACGAACACCGGGGAGCTGTTTTTT
cdr3_aa: CASSPRSGVTNTGELFF

d_call: -
clone_size: -
v_call: TRBV9
j_call: TRBJ2-3
cdr3_nt: TGTGCCAGCAGCGTAGGTGCGGGGGCCCGCACAGATACGCAGTATTTT
cdr3_aa: CASSVGAGARTDTQYF

d_call: TRBD1
clone_size: -
v_call: TRBV5-4
j_call: TRBJ2-1
cdr3_nt: TGTGCCAGCAGCTTGCGGGCAGGGGGCTACAATGAGCAGTTCTTC
cdr3_aa: CASSLRAGGYNEQFF

d_call: TRBD2
clone_size: -
v_call: TRBV27
j_call: TRBJ2-1
cdr3_nt: TGTGCCAGCAGACCGACTAGCGGGAGATACAATGAGCAGTTCTTC
cdr3_aa: CASRPTSGRYNEQFF

d_call: -
clone_size: -
v_call: TRBV6-6
j_call: TRBJ1-2
cdr3_nt: TGTGCCAGCAGTTACGAGGGAACTAACTATGGCTACACCTTC
cdr3_aa: CASSYEGTNYGYTF

d_call: TRBD1
clone_size: -
v_call: TRBV2
j_call: TRBJ1-5
cdr3_nt: TGTGCCAGCAGATCCGGGACAGTTAGCAATCAGCCCCAGCATTTT
cdr3_aa: CASRSGTVSNQPQHF

d_call: -
clone_size: -
v_call: TRBV6-4
j_call: TRBJ2-2
cdr3_nt: TGTGCCAGCACACCGGAGCAGGGGCTGACCGGGGAGCTGTTTTTT
cdr3_aa: CASTPEQGLTGELFF

d_call: -
clone_size: -
v_call: TRBV7-9
j_call: TRBJ1-1
cdr3_nt: TGTGCCAGCAAAGGTATCGGGGGGCGGGAAACTGAAGCTTTCTTT
cdr3_aa: CASKGIGGRETEAFF

d_call: -
clone_size: -
v_call: TRBV2
j_call: TRBJ1-1
cdr3_nt: TGTGCCAGCAGCGCGGGGACGAGGACTGAAGCTTTCTTT
cdr3_aa: CASSAGTRTEAFF

d_call: TRBD2
clone_size: -
v_call: TRBV18
j_call: TRBJ2-7
cdr3_nt: TGTGCCAGCTCAAGTGACGGGGGGGCCCTGGTCGAGCAGTACTTC
cdr3_aa: CASSSDGGALVEQYF

d_call: -
clone_size: -
v_call: TRBV6-5
j_call: TRBJ1-1
cdr3_nt: TGTGCCAGCACTAAAAGGGGTGGCACTGAAGCTTTCTTT
cdr3_aa: CASTKRGGTEAFF

d_call: TRBD1
clone_size: -
v_call: TRBV5-4
j_call: TRBJ1-1
cdr3_nt: TGTGCCAGCAGCTTGGTGGGCAGGGGGGAAGCTTTCTTT
cdr3_aa: CASSLVGRGEAFF

d_call: -
clone_size: -
v_call: TRBV2
j_call: TRBJ2-3
cdr3_nt: TGTGCCAGCAGTGAAGCGCTTGGGCTCCCAGATACGCAGTATTTT
cdr3_aa: CASSEALGLPDTQYF

d_call: TRBD2
clone_size: -
v_call: TRBV7-2
j_call: TRBJ2-6
cdr3_nt: TGTGCCAGCAGCTCATGGGGGGGCTCTGGGGCCAACGTCCTGACTTTC
cdr3_aa: CASSSWGGSGANVLTF

d_call: -
clone_size: -
v_call: TRBV19
j_call: TRBJ1-2
cdr3_nt: TGTGCCAGTAGTGATCACGGGTCGCGGGATGGCTACACCTTC
cdr3_aa: CASSDHGSRDGYTF

d_call: TRBD2
clone_size: -
v_call: TRBV18
j_call: TRBJ2-7
cdr3_nt: TGTGCCAGCTCTCCACTAGCGGACGTCTACGAGCAGTACTTC
cdr3_aa: CASSPLADVYEQYF

d_call: -
clone_size: once
v_call: TRBV4-3
j_call: TRBJ1-6
cdr3_nt: TGCGCCAGCAGCCAAGATCACCCGGGGGGGAGTTCACCCCTCCACTTT
cdr3_aa: CASSQDHPGGSSPLHF

d_call: TRBD1
clone_size: -
v_call: TRBV6-5
j_call: TRBJ1-4
cdr3_nt: TGTGCCAGCAGTTACGCAGGGGGACGAGCAGGTGAAAAACTGTTTTTT
cdr3_aa: CASSYAGGRAGEKLFF

d_call: -
clone_size: -
v_call: TRBV19
j_call: TRBJ1-4
cdr3_nt: TGTGCCAGTAGTATCTTGGAGCACAGGGCCGGACGCGAAAAACTGTTTTTT
cdr3_aa: CASSILEHRAGREKLFF

d_call: TRBD1
clone_size: -
v_call: TRBV6-1
j_call: TRBJ1-1
cdr3_nt: TGTGCCAGCAGGAAAGGGGGGACAGGGATCACTGAAGCTTTCTTT
cdr3_aa: CASRKGGTGITEAFF

d_call: -
clone_size: -
v_call: TRBV9
j_call: TRBJ2-3
cdr3_nt: TGTGCCAGCAGCGTTCGACCGGAGGATACGCAGTATTTT
cdr3_aa: CASSVRPEDTQYF

d_call: -
clone_size: -
v_call: TRBV7-6
j_call: TRBJ2-6
cdr3_nt: TGTGCCAGCAGCCTAGGGGGGGCTGGGGCCAACGTCCTGACTTTC
cdr3_aa: CASSLGGAGANVLTF

d_call: TRBD1
clone_size: -
v_call: TRBV18
j_call: TRBJ1-5
cdr3_nt: TGTGCCAGCTCACCGGACAGGACCAATCAGCCCCAGCATTTT
cdr3_aa: CASSPDRTNQPQHF

d_call: TRBD1
clone_size: -
v_call: TRBV5-4
j_call: TRBJ1-6
cdr3_nt: TGTGCCAGCAGCTGGGACAGTGGCTCCTATAATTCACCCCTCCACTTT
cdr3_aa: CASSWDSGSYNSPLHF

d_call: TRBD1
clone_size: -
v_call: TRBV5-1
j_call: TRBJ1-4
cdr3_nt: TGCGCCAGCAGCCCGACGACAGGGCGTCCTGAAAAACTGTTTTTT
cdr3_aa: CASSPTTGRPEKLFF